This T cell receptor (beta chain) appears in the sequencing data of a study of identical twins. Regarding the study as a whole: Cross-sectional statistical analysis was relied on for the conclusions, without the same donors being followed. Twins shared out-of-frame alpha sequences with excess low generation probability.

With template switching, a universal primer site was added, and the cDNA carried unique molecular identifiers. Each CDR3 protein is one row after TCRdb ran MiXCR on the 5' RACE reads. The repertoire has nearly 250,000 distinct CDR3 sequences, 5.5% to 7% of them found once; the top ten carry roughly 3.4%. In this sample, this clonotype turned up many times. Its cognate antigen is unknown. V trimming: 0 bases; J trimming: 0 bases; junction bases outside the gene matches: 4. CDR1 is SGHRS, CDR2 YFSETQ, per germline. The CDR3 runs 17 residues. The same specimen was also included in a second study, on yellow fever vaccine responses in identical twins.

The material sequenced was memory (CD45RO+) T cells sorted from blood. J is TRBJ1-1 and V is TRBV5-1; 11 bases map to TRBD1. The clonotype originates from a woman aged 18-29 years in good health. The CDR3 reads CASSLGGQGALNTEAFF. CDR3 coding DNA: TGCGCCAGCAGCTTGGGCGGACAGGGGGCCCTGAACACTGAAGCTTTCTTT.